This is a list of T cell receptor beta chains from one sample in a study of CD8 T cells in ankylosing spondylitis. TCRdb re-derived calls from the 5' RACE reads in MiXCR, one entry per CDR3 protein. Seen here are over 450,000 distinct CDR3 sequences, over 9.5% observed once, and the top ten hold around 7%. Sequenced: blood, either unsorted or a sorted T cell fraction (not recorded which). The receptors were gathered from a male donor with ankylosing spondylitis. CDR3s include the opening cysteine and the closing phenylalanine or tryptophan. A D gene is named only where the DNA matches it firmly. Clone size is shown for a subset of rows, as once, few, many or a class of expanded clone.

CDR3 DNA: TGTGCCAGCAGCTGGTCGGGTAGCGGGACCAATGAGCAGTTCTTC
CDR3 protein: CASSWSGSGTNEQFF
D gene: TRBD2
CDR3 length: 15
J gene: TRBJ2-1
V gene: TRBV7-2
clone size: NA

CDR3 DNA: TGTGCCAGCAGTCGAGAAACCGGGGAGCTGTTTTTT
CDR3 protein: CASSRETGELFF
D gene: NA
CDR3 length: 12
J gene: TRBJ2-2
V gene: TRBV3-1
clone size: many

CDR3 DNA: TGTGCCAGCAGTGTTTTATCCGGGACAGGGGTTCGGGGCTACACCTTC
CDR3 protein: CASSVLSGTGVRGYTF
D gene: TRBD1
CDR3 length: 16
J gene: TRBJ1-2
V gene: TRBV2
clone size: few

CDR3 DNA: TGTGCCAGCAGTTACTCGACTTCAGATACGCAGTATTTT
CDR3 protein: CASSYSTSDTQYF
D gene: NA
CDR3 length: 13
J gene: TRBJ2-3
V gene: TRBV6-6
clone size: many

CDR3 DNA: TGTGCCAGCAGCCAAGGACTAGCGTTCTCCTACGAGCAGTACTTC
CDR3 protein: CASSQGLAFSYEQYF
D gene: TRBD2
CDR3 length: 15
J gene: TRBJ2-7
V gene: TRBV3-1
clone size: NA

CDR3 DNA: TGTGCCAGCAGTTACTCCCTAGCGGCCTTCGCGGAGACCCAGTACTTC
CDR3 protein: CASSYSLAAFAETQYF
D gene: TRBD2
CDR3 length: 16
J gene: TRBJ2-5
V gene: TRBV6-5
clone size: NA

CDR3 DNA: TGTGCCAGCAGCTCGAACCCACAAGAGACCCAGTACTTC
CDR3 protein: CASSSNPQETQYF
D gene: NA
CDR3 length: 13
J gene: TRBJ2-5
V gene: TRBV7-9
clone size: NA

CDR3 DNA: TGTGCCACCAGTGATCCAGGCTACAATGAGCAGTTCTTC
CDR3 protein: CATSDPGYNEQFF
D gene: NA
CDR3 length: 13
J gene: TRBJ2-1
V gene: TRBV24-1
clone size: NA

CDR3 DNA: TGTGCCACCAGCTTTCGCGCGGGACCTAATGAAAAACTGTTTTTT
CDR3 protein: CATSFRAGPNEKLFF
D gene: NA
CDR3 length: 15
J gene: TRBJ1-4
V gene: TRBV15
clone size: few

CDR3 DNA: TGTGCCAGCAGCCCTAATAGCGGGGGCACGGGGAACATTCAGTACTTC
CDR3 protein: CASSPNSGGTGNIQYF
D gene: TRBD2
CDR3 length: 16
J gene: TRBJ2-4
V gene: TRBV7-2
clone size: NA

CDR3 DNA: TGCAGTGCTAGAACGTTTAGCAATCAGCCCCAGCATTTT
CDR3 protein: CSARTFSNQPQHF
D gene: NA
CDR3 length: 13
J gene: TRBJ1-5
V gene: TRBV20-1
clone size: NA

CDR3 DNA: TGTGCCAGCAGCTCCGGGACAGGGGCCCCAGAGACCCAGTACTTC
CDR3 protein: CASSSGTGAPETQYF
D gene: TRBD1
CDR3 length: 15
J gene: TRBJ2-5
V gene: TRBV7-7
clone size: few

CDR3 DNA: TGCGCCAGCACGGGGACAGGGGTTATGAATGAGCAGTTCTTC
CDR3 protein: CASTGTGVMNEQFF
D gene: TRBD1
CDR3 length: 14
J gene: TRBJ2-1
V gene: TRBV5-1
clone size: few

CDR3 DNA: TGTGCCAGCAGCTTATTCGACAGCCGTCGCTACAATGAGCAGTTCTTC
CDR3 protein: CASSLFDSRRYNEQFF
D gene: NA
CDR3 length: 16
J gene: TRBJ2-1
V gene: TRBV5-6
clone size: many

CDR3 DNA: TGTGCCAGCAGTTATCGGACAGGGTACAACAATGAGCAGTTCTTC
CDR3 protein: CASSYRTGYNNEQFF
D gene: TRBD1
CDR3 length: 15
J gene: TRBJ2-1
V gene: TRBV6-5
clone size: NA

CDR3 DNA: TGCGCCAGCAGCTTGAAAGCGGCCCAAGGGGAGACCCAGTACTTC
CDR3 protein: CASSLKAAQGETQYF
D gene: NA
CDR3 length: 15
J gene: TRBJ2-5
V gene: TRBV5-1
clone size: many

CDR3 DNA: TGTGCCACCAGCAGAGATAATGCTGTGGGGCAGCCCCAGCATTTT
CDR3 protein: CATSRDNAVGQPQHF
D gene: NA
CDR3 length: 15
J gene: TRBJ1-5
V gene: TRBV15
clone size: few

CDR3 DNA: TGCGCCAGCAGCTTTCGTATCGGAGCGGTTAATGAGCAGTTCTTC
CDR3 protein: CASSFRIGAVNEQFF
D gene: NA
CDR3 length: 15
J gene: TRBJ2-1
V gene: TRBV5-1
clone size: many

CDR3 DNA: TGCAGTGCTAGAGATCCTCGGGAGGGCCGCACCGGGGAGCTGTTTTTT
CDR3 protein: CSARDPREGRTGELFF
D gene: TRBD2
CDR3 length: 16
J gene: TRBJ2-2
V gene: TRBV20-1
clone size: NA

CDR3 DNA: TGTGCCAGCAGCTTGGGGGGTAGCGGCTCTGAAGCTTTCTTT
CDR3 protein: CASSLGGSGSEAFF
D gene: NA
CDR3 length: 14
J gene: TRBJ1-1
V gene: TRBV7-2
clone size: few

CDR3 DNA: TGTGCCAGCAGCTTAGCTAGCGGGAGGGTCTACGAGCAGTACTTC
CDR3 protein: CASSLASGRVYEQYF
D gene: TRBD2
CDR3 length: 15
J gene: TRBJ2-7
V gene: TRBV7-9
clone size: few

CDR3 DNA: TGTGCCAGCAGTTACCCCGGGACTAGCTCCAATGAGCAGTTCTTC
CDR3 protein: CASSYPGTSSNEQFF
D gene: TRBD2
CDR3 length: 15
J gene: TRBJ2-1
V gene: TRBV28
clone size: few

CDR3 DNA: TGTGCCACCAGTGATGCCGGGACTTACTATGGCTACACCTTC
CDR3 protein: CATSDAGTYYGYTF
D gene: NA
CDR3 length: 14
J gene: TRBJ1-2
V gene: TRBV24-1
clone size: few

CDR3 DNA: TGTGCCATCAGGGGATCTAGCGACCCAAGCACAGATACGCAGTATTTT
CDR3 protein: CAIRGSSDPSTDTQYF
D gene: NA
CDR3 length: 16
J gene: TRBJ2-3
V gene: TRBV10-3
clone size: few

CDR3 DNA: TGCAGTGCTAAACTGTCGACAGGGACATTCTACGAGCAGTACTTC
CDR3 protein: CSAKLSTGTFYEQYF
D gene: TRBD1
CDR3 length: 15
J gene: TRBJ2-7
V gene: TRBV20-1
clone size: NA

CDR3 DNA: TGTGCCAGCAGGAGTCGGACAGGGGATGACGAGCAGTACTTC
CDR3 protein: CASRSRTGDDEQYF
D gene: TRBD1
CDR3 length: 14
J gene: TRBJ2-7
V gene: TRBV7-6
clone size: few

CDR3 DNA: TGCAGTGCTAGGGCGGGGCTAGGTCAGCCCCAGCATTTT
CDR3 protein: CSARAGLGQPQHF
D gene: NA
CDR3 length: 13
J gene: TRBJ1-5
V gene: TRBV20-1
clone size: NA

CDR3 DNA: TGCGCCAGCAGCTTACGGACGGGGAGGTCCGAGCAGTACTTC
CDR3 protein: CASSLRTGRSEQYF
D gene: NA
CDR3 length: 14
J gene: TRBJ2-7
V gene: TRBV5-1
clone size: few

CDR3 DNA: TGTGCCAGCAGTTTTACTAGCGGGACAATGAGCTCCTACAATGAGCAGTTCTTC
CDR3 protein: CASSFTSGTMSSYNEQFF
D gene: TRBD2
CDR3 length: 18
J gene: TRBJ2-1
V gene: TRBV27
clone size: NA

CDR3 DNA: TGTGCCAGCAGCGTAGTTGGGGTTGGGGAGACCCAGTACTTC
CDR3 protein: CASSVVGVGETQYF
D gene: NA
CDR3 length: 14
J gene: TRBJ2-5
V gene: TRBV9
clone size: NA

CDR3 DNA: TGTGCCAGCTCACCACCGCCGACAGGGATCACTGAAGCTTTCTTT
CDR3 protein: CASSPPPTGITEAFF
D gene: TRBD1
CDR3 length: 15
J gene: TRBJ1-1
V gene: TRBV18
clone size: few

CDR3 DNA: TGTGCCAGCAGCCACCCGGGACCGATCTCTGGAAACACCATATATTTT
CDR3 protein: CASSHPGPISGNTIYF
D gene: NA
CDR3 length: 16
J gene: TRBJ1-3
V gene: TRBV12-3/TRBV12-4
clone size: NA

CDR3 DNA: TGCAGTGCTAGGGGAAGCGGAACCAATGTTGGGGAGCTGTTTTTT
CDR3 protein: CSARGSGTNVGELFF
D gene: NA
CDR3 length: 15
J gene: TRBJ2-2
V gene: TRBV20-1
clone size: NA

CDR3 DNA: TGTGCCTCCATACCGGCAACAGGCTACAATGAGCAGTTCTTC
CDR3 protein: CASIPATGYNEQFF
D gene: NA
CDR3 length: 14
J gene: TRBJ2-1
V gene: TRBV6-1
clone size: NA

CDR3 DNA: TGTGCCAGCAGTTACTTGGACAGGGAAGATACGCAGTATTTT
CDR3 protein: CASSYLDREDTQYF
D gene: TRBD1
CDR3 length: 14
J gene: TRBJ2-3
V gene: TRBV6-5
clone size: few

CDR3 DNA: TGCAGCGTTGTGTGGACAGCCTCCTACAATGAGCAGTTCTTC
CDR3 protein: CSVVWTASYNEQFF
D gene: NA
CDR3 length: 14
J gene: TRBJ2-1
V gene: TRBV29-1
clone size: NA

CDR3 DNA: TGCGCCAGCAGCTTGGATATAGCGGGAGGCGCAGATACGCAGTATTTT
CDR3 protein: CASSLDIAGGADTQYF
D gene: TRBD2
CDR3 length: 16
J gene: TRBJ2-3
V gene: TRBV5-1
clone size: many

CDR3 DNA: TGCGCCAGCAGCCAATCTTCTCGAGCTAACTATGGCTACACCTTC
CDR3 protein: CASSQSSRANYGYTF
D gene: NA
CDR3 length: 15
J gene: TRBJ1-2
V gene: TRBV4-1
clone size: few

CDR3 DNA: TGCGCCAGCAGTGTCCAACTTAGCGGCGAGCAGTACTTC
CDR3 protein: CASSVQLSGEQYF
D gene: NA
CDR3 length: 13
J gene: TRBJ2-7
V gene: TRBV10-1
clone size: NA

CDR3 DNA: TGTGCCAGCAGTTACTCTGACAGGGGGCAAGAGACCCAGTACTTC
CDR3 protein: CASSYSDRGQETQYF
D gene: TRBD1
CDR3 length: 15
J gene: TRBJ2-5
V gene: TRBV6-5
clone size: NA

CDR3 DNA: TGTGCCAGCAGCTTGATGGGTAGCAATCAGCCCCAGCATTTT
CDR3 protein: CASSLMGSNQPQHF
D gene: NA
CDR3 length: 14
J gene: TRBJ1-5
V gene: TRBV7-9
clone size: NA

CDR3 DNA: TGCGCCAGCAGCGCTAGCGGGGCAGCCGGGAGCACAGATACGCAGTATTTT
CDR3 protein: CASSASGAAGSTDTQYF
D gene: TRBD2
CDR3 length: 17
J gene: TRBJ2-3
V gene: TRBV5-1
clone size: few

CDR3 DNA: TGTGCCACCAGTGGGGAAACCGAAGCGGGAGCCTTTGGCTATGAGCAGTTCTTC
CDR3 protein: CATSGETEAGAFGYEQFF
D gene: TRBD2
CDR3 length: 18
J gene: TRBJ2-1
V gene: TRBV24-1
clone size: NA

CDR3 DNA: TGTGCCAGCAGCCATAACAGGGTACGAGCTTTCTTT
CDR3 protein: CASSHNRVRAFF
D gene: NA
CDR3 length: 12
J gene: TRBJ1-1
V gene: TRBV3-1
clone size: NA

CDR3 DNA: TGTGCCAGTAGTCCCCGGGGCCAGCGGAGCAATGAGCAGTTCTTC
CDR3 protein: CASSPRGQRSNEQFF
D gene: NA
CDR3 length: 15
J gene: TRBJ2-1
V gene: TRBV19
clone size: NA

CDR3 DNA: TGTGCCATCAGCCAGGGGGCCAACTACAATGAGCAGTTCTTC
CDR3 protein: CAISQGANYNEQFF
D gene: TRBD1
CDR3 length: 14
J gene: TRBJ2-1
V gene: TRBV10-3
clone size: NA

CDR3 DNA: TGTGCCAGCATCCGCCCTGGCGGACCGTACAATGAGCAGTTCTTC
CDR3 protein: CASIRPGGPYNEQFF
D gene: NA
CDR3 length: 15
J gene: TRBJ2-1
V gene: TRBV7-9
clone size: few

CDR3 DNA: TGCAGCGTTGGGGGACCCTCCGACCAAGAGACCCAGTACTTC
CDR3 protein: CSVGGPSDQETQYF
D gene: NA
CDR3 length: 14
J gene: TRBJ2-5
V gene: TRBV29-1
clone size: once

CDR3 DNA: TGTGCCATCAGGGACGTCCGTGGGACAGGGACCAATGAGCAGTTCTTC
CDR3 protein: CAIRDVRGTGTNEQFF
D gene: TRBD1
CDR3 length: 16
J gene: TRBJ2-1
V gene: TRBV10-3
clone size: NA

CDR3 DNA: TGTGCCACTAAAATGGGCGGGAGGCTATCCTACGAGCAGTACTTC
CDR3 protein: CATKMGGRLSYEQYF
D gene: TRBD2
CDR3 length: 15
J gene: TRBJ2-7
V gene: TRBV27
clone size: few

CDR3 DNA: TGCGCCAGCAAAACTAGCGGGATTGCAGACAATGAGCAGTTCTTC
CDR3 protein: CASKTSGIADNEQFF
D gene: TRBD2
CDR3 length: 15
J gene: TRBJ2-1
V gene: TRBV6-5
clone size: few

CDR3 DNA: TGTGCCACCAGCAGAGATCTGGGGTCTAGGAACTATGGCTACACCTTC
CDR3 protein: CATSRDLGSRNYGYTF
D gene: NA
CDR3 length: 16
J gene: TRBJ1-2
V gene: TRBV15
clone size: many

CDR3 DNA: TGCAGTGCTAGGGAAGGGACGGGAGGAAACACCATATATTTT
CDR3 protein: CSAREGTGGNTIYF
D gene: NA
CDR3 length: 14
J gene: TRBJ1-3
V gene: TRBV20-1
clone size: few

CDR3 DNA: TGTGCCAGCAGCCAAATTTCCGGCCAAGAGACCCAGTACTTC
CDR3 protein: CASSQISGQETQYF
D gene: NA
CDR3 length: 14
J gene: TRBJ2-5
V gene: TRBV3-1
clone size: NA

CDR3 DNA: TGTGCCAGCAGCCAAGATTCAGGACAGAGGGAGACCCAGTACTTC
CDR3 protein: CASSQDSGQRETQYF
D gene: NA
CDR3 length: 15
J gene: TRBJ2-5
V gene: TRBV4-2
clone size: few